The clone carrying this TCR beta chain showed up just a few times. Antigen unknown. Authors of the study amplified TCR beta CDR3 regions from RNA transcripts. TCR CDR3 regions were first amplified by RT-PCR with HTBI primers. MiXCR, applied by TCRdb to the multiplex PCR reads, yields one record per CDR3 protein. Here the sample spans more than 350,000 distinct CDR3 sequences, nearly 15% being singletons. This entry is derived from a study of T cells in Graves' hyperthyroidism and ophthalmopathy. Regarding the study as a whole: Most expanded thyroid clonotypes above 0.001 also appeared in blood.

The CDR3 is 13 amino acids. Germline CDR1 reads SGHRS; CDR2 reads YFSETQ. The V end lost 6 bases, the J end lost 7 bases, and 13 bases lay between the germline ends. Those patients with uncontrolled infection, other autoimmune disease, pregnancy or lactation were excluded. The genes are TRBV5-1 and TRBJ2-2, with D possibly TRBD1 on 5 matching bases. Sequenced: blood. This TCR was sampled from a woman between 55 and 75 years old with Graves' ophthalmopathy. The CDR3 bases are TGCGCCAGCAAAACAGGTCTGGGCGGGGAGCTGTTTTTT. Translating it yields CASKTGLGGELFF.